The 27 T cell receptor beta chains below come from one sample, sequenced in a study of blood T cell repertoires in COVID-19. Sequencing used immunoSEQ multiplex PCR; TCRdb keeps in-frame clones, though not all of them. The table shows 150,000 to 200,000 clones, with 88% occurring only once. Material for sequencing was peripheral blood. Receptor source: a human donor in a cohort sampled during active COVID-19.

V usage is TRBV15 and J usage is TRBJ2-1; TRBD2 might be the D (5 bases). This CDR3 is built from 13 residues. Trimming left V 0 bases short and J 10 bases short, with 10 bases between. Looked up from germline, CDR1 is LNHNV and CDR2 is YYDKDF (reference sequence). The CDR3 DNA reads as TGTGCCACCAGCAGAGATCCTCTAGCCGAGCAGTTCTTC. This encodes CATSRDPLAEQFF.

This chain connects TRBV4-3 to TRBJ2-3, with a possible D match to TRBD1 (6 bases). Trimming shortened V by 0 bases and J by 6 bases, and 10 bases separated the two germline ends. The length of the CDR3 is 14 residues. CDR1 is LGHNA and CDR2 is YSLEER in the germline V gene. The CDR3 is CASSQEGRGDTQYF. DNA for the CDR3: TGCGCCAGCAGCCAAGAAGGCAGGGGCGATACGCAGTATTTT.

The CDR3 DNA reads TGTGCCAGCAGTGAATGGACAGGGAGCGACGAGCAGTACTTC. It translates to CASSEWTGSDEQYF. This chain links TRBV2 with TRBJ2-7; 8 positions match TRBD1. The germline V gene encodes CDR1 SNHLY and CDR2 FYNNEI. The CDR3 has 14 amino acids. With V trimmed by 2 bases and J by 5 bases, 5 bases remained unmatched.

In DNA form, the CDR3 reads TGTGCCAGCAGTTTCACAGGGAACACAGATACGCAGTATTTT. Encoded protein: CASSFTGNTDTQYF. The rearrangement links TRBV27 to TRBJ2-3; tentatively, D is TRBD1 (6 bases). Germline CDR1 MNHEY, CDR2 SMNVEV (reference sequence). This CDR3 contains 14 residues. Between the trimmed V and J ends, which lost 3 bases and 2 bases, there was a span of 9 bases.

This clone was found once. The chain is built from TRBV9 and TRBJ1-3; no clear D gene. Trimming cost V 1 base and J 3 bases, with 14 bases left between them. Germline lookup yields CDR1 SGDLS and CDR2 YYNGEE. This CDR3 is built from 16 residues. CDR3 region: CASSVSGGGNGNTIYF. In DNA form, the CDR3 reads TGTGCCAGCAGCGTATCTGGAGGCGGCAATGGAAACACCATATATTTT.

The chain carries TRBV7-8 and TRBJ2-7; the D gene is possibly TRBD1 (6 bases). With 3 bases removed from V and 4 bases from J, the gap between germline ends came to 7 bases. There are 12 residues in the CDR3. CDR1 is SGHVS and CDR2 is FQNEAQ in the germline V gene. Written as DNA, the CDR3 is TGTGCCAGCAGCTTCAGGGGTTACGAGCAGTACTTC. It yields the protein CASSFRGYEQYF.

V gene TRBV5-4 combines with J gene TRBJ2-3; 9 bases match TRBD2. The CDR3 has 17 residues. V shed 4 bases and J 2 bases; nucleotides not matched to a gene: 11. Germline V CDR1 and CDR2: SGHNT, YYREEE (reference sequence). The CDR3 loop is CASSAELAGLFTDTQYF. DNA for the CDR3: TGTGCCAGCAGCGCGGAACTAGCGGGTCTTTTCACAGATACGCAGTATTTT.

Points on this clone: A read error may produce the germline difference seen at one junction end. This CDR3 is CASSLGTSGNAGELFF. CDR3 in DNA: TGTGCCAGCAGCCTTGGGACTAGCGGGAACGCCGGGGAGCTGTTTTTT. The J gene is TRBJ2-2, the V gene TRBV2; 13 bases fit TRBD2. Germline CDR1 reads SNHLY; CDR2 reads FYNNEI. The CDR3 consists of 16 residues.

The rearrangement uses TRBV28 and TRBJ2-1, with TRBD2 matching over 12 bases. Germline CDR1 and CDR2: MDHEN and SYDVKM. The CDR3 contains 15 residues. Losses at the gene ends were 5 bases for V and 7 bases for J; bases not matched to a gene: 6. CDR3 DNA: TGTGCCAGCAGTACCGCTAGCGGGGGGGCAAATGAGCAGTTCTTC. Protein product: CASSTASGGANEQFF. Together with reference TRBV28 and TRBJ2-1, the CDR3 gives the full variable domain: DVKVTQSSRYLVKRTGEKVFLECVQDMDHENMFWYRQDPGLGLRLIYFSYDVKMKEKGDIPEGYSVSREKKERFSLILESASTNQTSMYLCASSTASGGANEQFFGPGTRLTVL.

J is TRBJ2-3 and V is TRBV11-2; 9 nucleotides align to TRBD2. After removal of 4 bases from V and 3 bases from J, the junction contained 5 bases not matched to a gene. CDR3 length equals 15 residues. Germline loops: CDR1 SGHAT, CDR2 FQNNGV. The CDR3 here is CASSSGLANTDTQYF. DNA for the CDR3: TGTGCCAGCAGCTCCGGACTAGCGAATACAGATACGCAGTATTTT.

This chain joins TRBV28 and TRBJ1-2; D is undetermined. This CDR3 region has 15 residues. The germline gives CDR1 MDHEN, CDR2 SYDVKM. Trimming cost V 5 bases and J 1 base, with 14 bases left between them. CDR3 bases: TGTGCCAGCAGTCCGATCCCGGAGGGTAACTATGGCTACACCTTC. Its protein product is CASSPIPEGNYGYTF.

The V gene is TRBV15, the J gene TRBJ2-1; TRBD2 aligns across 8 bases. The V and J ends lost 4 bases and 6 bases, in that order; junction bases with no gene match: 14. Germline assignment: CDR1 LNHNV and CDR2 YYDKDF (reference sequence). This CDR3 comprises 17 residues. Written as DNA, the CDR3 is TGTGCCACCAGCACAGAGACGGGAGGGCCCGTAGTCAATGAGCAGTTCTTC. Translation: CATSTETGGPVVNEQFF.

The chain links TRBV6-2 or TRBV6-3 to TRBJ1-5; D ambiguous. With 2 bases removed from V and 2 bases from J, the gap between germline ends came to 13 bases. CDR1 and CDR2 from the germline V gene are MNHEY and SVGEGT. CDR3 length: 16 amino acids. CDR3: CASSYDRGVGNQPQHF. The CDR3 DNA follows: TGTGCCAGCAGTTACGATCGGGGAGTGGGCAATCAGCCCCAGCATTTT.

V usage is TRBV9 and J usage is TRBJ2-1, with 10 bases fitting TRBD2. CDR3 length: 19 residues. Germline V gene lookup returns CDR1 SGDLS and CDR2 YYNGEE. The trim removed 3 bases at V and 0 bases at J, leaving 12 bases unmatched. The chain's CDR3 is CASSGWTSGSLPSYNEQFF. The CDR3 region has the DNA TGTGCCAGCAGCGGATGGACTAGCGGAAGCTTGCCCTCCTACAATGAGCAGTTCTTC.

This clone was seen a handful of times. The V and J genes are TRBV5-1 and TRBJ2-2, with 8 bases aligning to TRBD2. The CDR3 is 17 residues long. The V and J ends lost 2 bases and 4 bases, in that order; junction bases with no gene match: 10. Germline V gene data show CDR1 as SGHRS and CDR2 as YFSETQ. The CDR3 coding sequence is TGCGCCAGCAGCTTCTTTGCGGGGGGTGAAGGCACCGGGGAGCTGTTTTTT. It is translated as CASSFFAGGEGTGELFF. The whole variable domain, filled in from reference TRBV5-1 and TRBJ2-2, reads KAGVTQTPRYLIKTRGQQVTLSCSPISGHRSVSWYQQTPGQGLQFLFEYFSETQRNKGNFPGRFSGRQFSNSRSEMNVSTLELGDSALYLCASSFFAGGEGTGELFFGEGSRLTVL.

This chain joins TRBV4-3 and TRBJ2-3; D not resolved. Germline V gene data show CDR1 as LGHNA and CDR2 as YSLEER. The CDR3 runs to 15 residues. Trimming stripped 0 bases from V and 2 bases from J, with 9 bases between. CDR3 sequence: CASSQDQRLTDTQYF. For the CDR3, the DNA is TGCGCCAGCAGCCAAGACCAGCGCCTCACAGATACGCAGTATTTT.

The rearrangement links TRBV15 to TRBJ2-7; perhaps TRBD1 as D (6 bases). In germline, CDR1 is LNHNV, CDR2 YYDKDF (reference sequence). V was trimmed by 0 bases and J by 7 bases, leaving 13 bases between them. The CDR3 has 14 residues. The CDR3 DNA follows: TGTGCCACCAGCAGAGAGGACAGATACGGGGAGCAGTACTTC. Translated: CATSREDRYGEQYF.

The chain links TRBV3-1 (or the pseudogene TRBV3-2) to TRBJ2-1; 13 nucleotides line up with TRBD2. Germline V gives CDR1 LGHDT, CDR2 YNNKEL (reference sequence). The CDR3 is made up of 17 amino acids. Unmatched junction bases numbered 10, after V lost 3 bases and J lost 8 bases. The CDR3 is CASSHGQRLAGGDEQFF. The CDR3 coding sequence is TGTGCCAGCAGCCACGGTCAGAGACTAGCGGGGGGAGATGAGCAGTTCTTC.

The chain uses TRBV29-1 and TRBJ2-7; TRBD1 might be the D (5 bases). This CDR3 spans 15 amino acids. The germline V and J ends were trimmed by 1 base and 1 base, with 14 bases remaining between them. CDR1 and CDR2 from the germline V gene are SQVTM and ANQGSEA. The CDR3 coding sequence is TGCAGCGTTGAAGTATACGCAGGGATTTCCTACGAGCAGTACTTC. It yields the protein CSVEVYAGISYEQYF.

This chain joins TRBV7-2 and TRBJ2-7; no clear D gene. The CDR3 spans 14 residues. Trimming removed 2 bases from V and 4 bases from J, with 12 bases in between. The germline gives CDR1 SGHTA, CDR2 FQGNSA. In DNA form, the CDR3 reads TGTGCCAGCAGCTTACAGTACGGGTATTACGAGCAGTACTTC. The encoded protein is CASSLQYGYYEQYF.

The chain employs TRBV4-3 and TRBJ1-6; the match to TRBD1 covers 7 bases. V trimming: 1 base; J trimming: 7 bases; junction bases outside the gene matches: 7. CDR1 is LGHNA and CDR2 is YSLEER in the germline V gene. The CDR3 runs 16 residues. CDR3 nucleotides: TGCGCCAGCAGCCAAGCAGGGAAGGGGGCCAATTCACCCCTCCACTTT. It codes for CASSQAGKGANSPLHF.

The genes are TRBV6-2 or TRBV6-3 and TRBJ1-3; D uncertain. CDR1 MNHEY and CDR2 SVGEGT come from the germline V gene. The V end was cut by 6 bases, the J end by 0 bases, with 18 bases between. CDR3 size: 17 residues. The CDR3 bases are TGTGCCAGCAGCCCACTGATGCAACAGAGCTCTGGAAACACCATATATTTT. Translated, it gives CASSPLMQQSSGNTIYF.

V usage is TRBV11-2 and J usage is TRBJ2-3; 9 bases align to TRBD2. The CDR3 covers 14 residues. CDR1 and CDR2 from the germline V gene are SGHAT and FQNNGV. V lost 5 bases and J lost 6; bases outside the gene matches: 6. CDR3 sequence reads: CASSPGTSSDTQYF. DNA for the CDR3: TGTGCCAGCAGCCCTGGGACTAGCTCTGATACGCAGTATTTT.

The J gene is TRBJ2-1, the V gene TRBV24-1; tentative D call: TRBD2 (6 bases). V lost 6 bases and J 3 bases, leaving 17 bases between the germline ends. The CDR3 length is 16 residues. Germline V CDR1 and CDR2: KGHDR, SFDVKD. The CDR3 coding sequence is TGTGCCACCAGTAGAAGGGGAGGTTTGGGCTACAATGAGCAGTTCTTC. The encoded protein is CATSRRGGLGYNEQFF.

The chain is built from TRBV4-1 and TRBJ1-4; 7 bases agree with TRBD1. From germline, CDR1 is MGHRA and CDR2 YSYEKL. Trimming took 1 base from V and 3 from J; bases not matched to a gene: 8. This CDR3 has 17 amino acids. CDR3 sequence (DNA): TGCGCCAGCAGCCAAGCTGGAGGGGGCTCGTCTAATGAAAAACTGTTTTTT. This codes for CASSQAGGGSSNEKLFF.

J is TRBJ2-7 and V is TRBV30; 8 nucleotides match TRBD2. Germline trimming cut 3 bases from V and 0 bases from J; bases unmatched to any gene: 7. Germline lookup yields CDR1 GTSNPN and CDR2 SVGIG (reference sequence). The CDR3 covers 15 residues. CDR3 region: CAWSPGLASSYEQYF. The CDR3 DNA follows: TGTGCCTGGAGCCCTGGACTAGCCAGCTCCTACGAGCAGTACTTC.

V usage is TRBV6-5 and J usage is TRBJ2-2; the D is unclear. The CDR3 runs 14 residues. CDR1 and CDR2 (germline): MNHEY, SVGAGI. V lost 7 bases and J lost 2, with 11 bases in between. The CDR3 DNA reads TGTGCCAGCATAAGCTCCCCCAACACCGGGGAGCTGTTTTTT. The encoded protein is CASISSPNTGELFF.